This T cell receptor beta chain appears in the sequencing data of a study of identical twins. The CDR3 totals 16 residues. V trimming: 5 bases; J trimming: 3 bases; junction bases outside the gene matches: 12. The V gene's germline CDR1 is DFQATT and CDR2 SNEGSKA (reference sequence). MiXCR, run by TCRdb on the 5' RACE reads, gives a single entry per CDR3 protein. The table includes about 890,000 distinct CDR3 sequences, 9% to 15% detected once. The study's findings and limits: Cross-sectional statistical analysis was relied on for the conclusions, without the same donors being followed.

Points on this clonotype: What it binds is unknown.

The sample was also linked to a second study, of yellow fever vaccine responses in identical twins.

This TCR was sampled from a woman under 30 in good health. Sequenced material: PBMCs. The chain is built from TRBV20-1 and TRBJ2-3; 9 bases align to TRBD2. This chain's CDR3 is CSAGGLAGGGTDTQYF. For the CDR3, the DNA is TGCAGTGCTGGGGGACTAGCAGGGGGAGGGACAGATACGCAGTATTTT.